This TCR beta chain was identified during a study of T cell responses to AZD1222 COVID-19 vaccine. The protocol was immunoSEQ multiplex PCR, while the TCRdb copy is restricted to in-frame clones and leaves out a portion. The table includes tens of thousands of clones, approximately 79% detected once. V shed 1 base, J shed 0 bases, and the junction held 10 bases outside the gene matches. CDR3 length: 20 residues. CDR1 SGHVS and CDR2 FNYEAQ come from the germline V gene. The chain links TRBV7-6 to TRBJ1-6, with 9 positions matching TRBD1. The sequences come from peripheral blood, collected on day 0 of MenACWY control vaccination. This sequence originates from an adult in good health. This chain's CDR3 is CASSLVGRGQGSSYNSPLHF. The CDR3, as DNA: TGTGCCAGCAGCTTAGTAGGGCGTGGACAGGGGAGCTCCTATAATTCACCCCTCCACTTT.